These 30 T cell receptor beta chains originate from one sample sequenced in a study of spatial heterogeneity in lung cancer. Whole-study results and caveats: Mutation tallies in tumors tracked expanded intratumoral alpha and beta TCR counts.

TCRdb independently ran MiXCR on the 5' RACE reads; one entry per CDR3 protein. The sample has 17,000 or so distinct CDR3 sequences, approximately 6.2% seen once; the top ten hold roughly 6.6%. Time point given: sample taken at primary tumor resection. The antigens of these receptors remain unknown. The sequencing here drew on lung tumor tissue, taken at surgery. The receptors originated from a male donor with early-stage non-small cell lung cancer.

This clonotype is judged medium-sized. J is TRBJ2-3 and V is TRBV7-2, with TRBD1 identical over 10 bases. The CDR3 runs 16 residues. Unmatched junction bases numbered 4, after V lost 2 bases and J lost 2 bases. Germline CDR1 is SGHTA and CDR2 is FQGNSA. CDR3 DNA: TGTGCCAGCAGCTTAAGGGGACAGGGGCACACAGATACGCAGTATTTT. This encodes CASSLRGQGHTDTQYF. Supplemented by reference TRBV7-2 and TRBJ2-3, the full variable domain reads GAGVSQSPSNKVTEKGKDVELRCDPISGHTALYWYRQSLGQGLEFLIYFQGNSAPDKSGLPSDRFSAERTGGSVSTLTIQRTQQEDSAVYLCASSLRGQGHTDTQYFGPGTRLTVL.

This clonotype was counted at least ten times. The chain is built from TRBV6-1 and TRBJ2-2, with 9 positions matching TRBD2. The CDR3 consists of 14 residues. V gave up 4 bases and J gave up 4 bases; unmatched junction bases: 1. In germline, CDR1 is MNHNS, CDR2 SASEGT. The CDR3 DNA reads as TGTGCCAGCAGTGCTAGCGGGATCACCGGGGAGCTGTTTTTT. Its protein product is CASSASGITGELFF.

The V gene is TRBV19, the J gene TRBJ2-1, with D unresolved. From germline, CDR1 is LNHDA and CDR2 SQIVND (reference sequence). V was trimmed by 3 bases and J by 0 bases, leaving 9 bases between them. The CDR3 contains 15 residues. CDR3: CASSIELSSYNEQFF. CDR3 bases: TGTGCCAGTAGTATCGAACTAAGCTCCTACAATGAGCAGTTCTTC.

Many counts were recorded for this clonotype. CDR3 sequence reads: CSAPPGGSNYGYTF. The CDR3 DNA follows: TGCAGTGCTCCGCCGGGGGGGTCCAACTATGGCTACACCTTC. The chain recombines TRBV20-1 with TRBJ1-2, with TRBD1 as a possible D gene (5 bases). Trimming shortened V by 5 bases and J by 2 bases, and 15 bases separated the two germline ends. The CDR3 contains 14 residues. Germline CDR1 and CDR2: DFQATT and SNEGSKA (reference sequence).

The table lists this clonotype with many counts. The chain uses TRBV7-2 and TRBJ1-1; D not resolved. Germline assignment: CDR1 SGHTA and CDR2 FQGNSA. The CDR3 is 14 amino acids. Trimming cost V 0 bases and J 0 bases, with 5 bases left between them. The CDR3 sequence: CASSLASLNTEAFF. CDR3 DNA sequence: TGTGCCAGCAGCTTAGCCAGTCTGAACACTGAAGCTTTCTTT.

This clonotype was observed at least ten times. V and J are TRBV3-1 and TRBJ2-7; 10 nucleotides agree with TRBD2. CDR3 length equals 16 residues. Germline CDR1 reads LGHDT; CDR2 reads YNNKEL (reference sequence). The V gene end was trimmed by 1 base and the J gene end by 1 base; junction bases not matched to a gene: 4. CDR3 amino acids: CASSQAGTSASYEQYF. CDR3 bases: TGTGCCAGCAGCCAAGCCGGGACTAGCGCTTCCTACGAGCAGTACTTC.

This clonotype was detected many times. This chain joins TRBV7-2 and TRBJ2-3, with TRBD2 matching over 8 bases. This CDR3 contains 18 residues. From germline, CDR1 is SGHTA and CDR2 FQGNSA. V shed 5 bases, J shed 6 bases, and the junction held 19 bases outside the gene matches. Here the CDR3 DNA reads TGTGCCAGCAGCCCAGCCCCCGGACTAGCAGTGGGTAGGGATACGCAGTATTTT. It specifies CASSPAPGLAVGRDTQYF.

This clonotype was detected only a few times. The chain uses TRBV6-6 and TRBJ2-7; possibly TRBD1 for D (6 bases). With 2 bases removed from V and 4 bases from J, the gap between germline ends came to 21 bases. Germline V CDR1 and CDR2: MNHNY, SVGAGI (reference sequence). The CDR3 spans 17 residues. This CDR3 reads CASSYPSTGDTTYEQYF. The CDR3 DNA reads as TGTGCCAGCAGTTACCCTTCTACTGGGGACACCACTTACGAGCAGTACTTC.

Many counts were recorded for this clonotype. The CDR3 DNA follows: TGCAGTGCCTCCTCTGGGCGGGAGGGCCGGACAGATACGCAGTATTTT. As protein: CSASSGREGRTDTQYF. This chain joins TRBV20-1 and TRBJ2-3; 9 bases are shared with TRBD2. CDR1 is DFQATT and CDR2 is SNEGSKA in the germline V gene (reference sequence). Trimming removed 6 bases from V and 3 bases from J; junction bases left unmatched: 13. The CDR3 covers 16 residues.

This clonotype was recorded at least ten times. This chain connects TRBV20-1 to TRBJ2-1; TRBD2 matches at 8 bases. The CDR3 is made up of 16 amino acids. CDR1 is DFQATT, CDR2 SNEGSKA, per germline (reference sequence). V lost 1 base to trimming and J lost 0 bases; unmatched junction nucleotides: 5. CDR3: CSARVASGGSYNEQFF. The CDR3 DNA reads as TGCAGTGCTAGAGTCGCGAGCGGGGGCTCCTACAATGAGCAGTTCTTC.

This clonotype was seen a few times. The chain employs TRBV20-1 and TRBJ2-7; D might be TRBD1 (6 bases). CDR1 and CDR2 from the germline V gene are DFQATT and SNEGSKA (reference sequence). Trimming left V 6 bases short and J 6 bases short, with 21 bases between. CDR3 length equals 14 residues. CDR3 bases: TGCAGTGCCGAGGACAGAACGAAGAACCGCGAGCAGTACTTC. The encoded protein is CSAEDRTKNREQYF.

This clonotype was found many times. The V gene is TRBV20-1, the J gene TRBJ2-7; 9 bases line up with TRBD2. The CDR3 runs 13 residues. Germline trimming cut 5 bases from V and 3 bases from J; bases unmatched to any gene: 5. Germline assignment: CDR1 DFQATT and CDR2 SNEGSKA (reference sequence). CDR3 loop: CSAPSGAYYEQYF. As DNA, the CDR3 is TGCAGTGCTCCTAGCGGGGCTTACTACGAGCAGTACTTC.

This clonotype was recorded at least ten times. V and J are TRBV7-2 and TRBJ2-7; TRBD2 aligns across 8 bases. The CDR3 is 15 residues long. Looked up from germline, CDR1 is SGHTA and CDR2 is FQGNSA. V shed 3 bases, J shed 2 bases, and the junction held 6 bases outside the gene matches. Written as DNA, the CDR3 is TGTGCCAGCAGCTTGGAAGCGGGAGTAACCTACGAGCAGTACTTC. Its protein product is CASSLEAGVTYEQYF.

This clonotype was seen repeatedly, ten times or more. The V gene is TRBV6-2 or TRBV6-3, the J gene TRBJ2-5; TRBD1 is a possible D gene (6 bases). The CDR3 length is 15 residues. The V end lost 5 bases, the J end lost 5 bases, and 18 bases lay between the germline ends. Germline V gene lookup returns CDR1 MNHEY and CDR2 SVGEGT. The CDR3 DNA follows: TGTGCCAGCAGTAACACCGGGACATCCAGGGAGACCCAGTACTTC. Its translation is CASSNTGTSRETQYF.

This clonotype was seen at least ten times. J is TRBJ2-3 and V is TRBV20-1, with 10 bases aligning to TRBD2. The CDR3 runs to 15 residues. V dropped 6 bases and J dropped 5; count of bases not matched to a gene: 11. CDR1 is DFQATT, CDR2 SNEGSKA, per germline (reference sequence). The CDR3 here is CSAGASGGGRDTQYF. CDR3 nucleotide sequence: TGCAGTGCCGGGGCTAGCGGGGGAGGGAGAGATACGCAGTATTTT.

This clonotype was counted at least ten times. CDR3 sequence: CASSSGGTYAFTDTQYF. In DNA, the CDR3 is TGTGCCAGCAGTTCGGGAGGGACTTATGCTTTCACAGATACGCAGTATTTT. The chain joins TRBV6-5 to TRBJ2-3, with 8 bases aligning to TRBD2. CDR3 size: 17 residues. Unmatched junction bases numbered 11, after V lost 4 bases and J lost 2 bases. CDR1 and CDR2 from the germline V gene are MNHEY and SVGAGI.

The sample holds many counts of this clonotype. The rearrangement uses TRBV20-1 and TRBJ1-3; D gene ambiguous. The CDR3 extends over 14 amino acids. The ends were cut back, 3 bases at V and 0 bases at J, with 9 bases in the middle. The germline gives CDR1 DFQATT, CDR2 SNEGSKA (reference sequence). CDR3 DNA: TGCAGTGCTAGTCCCGACAACTCTGGAAACACCATATATTTT. As protein: CSASPDNSGNTIYF.

This clonotype was seen repeatedly, ten times or more. The chain joins TRBV20-1 to TRBJ2-3, with 11 nucleotides matching TRBD2. With 2 bases clipped from V and 0 bases from J, the junction kept 7 bases outside the gene matches. The germline CDR1 and CDR2 sequences are DFQATT and SNEGSKA (reference sequence). CDR3 size: 17 residues. The CDR3 coding sequence is TGCAGTGCTAGAACTAGCGGGAGAAAAGGGAGCACAGATACGCAGTATTTT. The encoded protein is CSARTSGRKGSTDTQYF.

This chain uses TRBV18 with TRBJ2-6; D may be TRBD1 (6 bases). Deletions cut 0 bases from V and 0 bases from J, with 6 bases between. The CDR3 runs 16 residues. Germline V lookup: CDR1 KGHSH, CDR2 LQKENI. CDR3 residues: CASSPPGASGANVLTF. CDR3 bases: TGTGCCAGCTCACCACCGGGGGCCTCTGGGGCCAACGTCCTGACTTTC.

This clonotype came up many times. The chain combines TRBV6-5 with TRBJ2-3; D not resolved. CDR1 is MNHEY and CDR2 is SVGAGI in the germline V gene. V was trimmed by 6 bases and J by 4 bases, leaving 11 bases between them. This CDR3 is 13 amino acids long. CDR3 protein: CASRRHLADTQYF. The CDR3 nucleotides read TGTGCCAGCAGACGGCACTTAGCAGATACGCAGTATTTT.

This clonotype was detected ten times or more. The rearrangement joins TRBV7-2 to TRBJ1-1; 7 bases line up with TRBD1. This CDR3 is built from 14 residues. V lost 1 base to trimming and J lost 7 bases; unmatched junction nucleotides: 6. The germline gives CDR1 SGHTA, CDR2 FQGNSA. In DNA, the CDR3 is TGTGCCAGCAGCTTAGGTAGGGGGCGTAGTGAAGCTTTCTTT. Amino acid sequence: CASSLGRGRSEAFF. The entire variable domain, with the rest obtained from reference TRBV7-2 and TRBJ1-1, is as follows: GAGVSQSPSNKVTEKGKDVELRCDPISGHTALYWYRQSLGQGLEFLIYFQGNSAPDKSGLPSDRFSAERTGGSVSTLTIQRTQQEDSAVYLCASSLGRGRSEAFFGQGTRLTVV.

This clonotype was recorded many times. The V gene is TRBV5-5, the J gene TRBJ1-1, with 7 nucleotides matching TRBD1. Trimming cost V 2 bases and J 6 bases; bases outside gene matches: 10. CDR1 and CDR2 from the germline V gene are SGHKS and YYEKEE (reference sequence). The CDR3 is made up of 15 amino acids. CDR3 nucleotides: TGTGCCAGCAGCTTCCGGACAGGATTTTGGCCTGAAGCTTTCTTT. It translates to CASSFRTGFWPEAFF. The full variable domain, rest sourced from reference TRBV5-5 and TRBJ1-1, is DAGVTQSPTHLIKTRGQQVTLRCSPISGHKSVSWYQQVLGQGPQFIFQYYEKEERGRGNFPDRFSARQFPNYSSELNVNALLLGDSALYLCASSFRTGFWPEAFFGQGTRLTVV.

Judged by abundance, this clonotype is medium-sized. The rearrangement links TRBV29-1 to TRBJ2-1, with 14 bases identical to TRBD2. The germline V gene has CDR1 SQVTM and CDR2 ANQGSEA. The CDR3 spans 13 residues. The J segment lost 8 bases and the V segment lost 8 bases, leaving 5 bases of the junction unmatched. CDR3 protein: CSLGTSGGHEQFF. The CDR3 nucleotides are TGCAGCTTAGGGACTAGCGGGGGCCATGAGCAGTTCTTC.

This clonotype was recorded at least ten times. The rearrangement joins TRBV20-1 to TRBJ2-3; no clear D gene. Trimming pared 0 bases from V and 4 bases from J, leaving 5 bases between. The germline CDR1 and CDR2 sequences are DFQATT and SNEGSKA (reference sequence). This CDR3 spans 12 amino acids. This CDR3 reads CSARDGSDTQYF. Written as DNA, the CDR3 is TGCAGTGCTAGAGATGGGTCAGATACGCAGTATTTT.

This clonotype has ten or more counts. The genes are TRBV12-3 or TRBV12-4 and TRBJ2-5; D gene unclear. CDR3 length equals 11 residues. Trimming took off 6 bases at V and 2 bases at J, with 4 bases between the two ends. CDR3 region: CASRSQETQYF. CDR3 coding DNA: TGTGCCAGCAGGTCACAAGAGACCCAGTACTTC.

The chain recombines TRBV20-1 with TRBJ2-5; possible D gene TRBD2, 6 bases. This CDR3 is built from 15 residues. Trimming cost V 2 bases and J 2 bases, with 15 bases left between them. Germline V gene sequence: CDR1 DFQATT, CDR2 SNEGSKA (reference sequence). The CDR3 DNA reads TGCAGTGCTAGAACTCCCTTGGGGGGACAAGAGACCCAGTACTTC. Translated: CSARTPLGGQETQYF.

This clonotype was recorded many times. The V and J genes are TRBV29-1 and TRBJ2-5; 8 nucleotides align to TRBD1. The germline V gene has CDR1 SQVTM and CDR2 ANQGSEA. J lost 5 bases, V lost 6 bases, and 2 bases had no gene match. This CDR3 is 11 amino acids long. The CDR3 loop reads CSVGQGETQYF. CDR3 bases: TGCAGCGTCGGACAGGGCGAGACCCAGTACTTC.

In this sample, this clonotype turned up many times. V gene TRBV28 combines with J gene TRBJ2-5; D is unresolved. The CDR3 covers 11 residues. The ends were cut back, 3 bases at V and 7 bases at J, with 6 bases in the middle. The germline V gene has CDR1 MDHEN and CDR2 SYDVKM. In DNA form, the CDR3 reads TGTGCCAGCAGTTTTTTGGGGACCCAGTACTTC. Translation: CASSFLGTQYF.

This clonotype is labeled as medium-sized. The gene calls are TRBV20-1 and TRBJ2-7, with TRBD2 matching 7 bases. Germline lookup yields CDR1 DFQATT and CDR2 SNEGSKA (reference sequence). The J segment lost 2 bases and the V segment lost 0 bases, leaving 13 bases of the junction unmatched. The CDR3 is made up of 17 amino acids. DNA of the CDR3: TGCAGTGCTAGAGACCCGTTATCGTGGGGGAGGGCCTACGAGCAGTACTTC. Translated, it gives CSARDPLSWGRAYEQYF.

This clonotype occurred many times. At one of its ends the junction is not consistent with the germline gene, which may arise from a read error. The chain uses TRBV7-2 and TRBJ2-3; D not certain. Germline lookup yields CDR1 SGHTA and CDR2 FQGNSA. The CDR3 sequence is 15 residues long. The DNA of the CDR3 is TGTGCCACCAGCTCCTCAATGGGTGTGGCGGATACGCAGTATTTT. As protein: CATSSSMGVADTQYF.